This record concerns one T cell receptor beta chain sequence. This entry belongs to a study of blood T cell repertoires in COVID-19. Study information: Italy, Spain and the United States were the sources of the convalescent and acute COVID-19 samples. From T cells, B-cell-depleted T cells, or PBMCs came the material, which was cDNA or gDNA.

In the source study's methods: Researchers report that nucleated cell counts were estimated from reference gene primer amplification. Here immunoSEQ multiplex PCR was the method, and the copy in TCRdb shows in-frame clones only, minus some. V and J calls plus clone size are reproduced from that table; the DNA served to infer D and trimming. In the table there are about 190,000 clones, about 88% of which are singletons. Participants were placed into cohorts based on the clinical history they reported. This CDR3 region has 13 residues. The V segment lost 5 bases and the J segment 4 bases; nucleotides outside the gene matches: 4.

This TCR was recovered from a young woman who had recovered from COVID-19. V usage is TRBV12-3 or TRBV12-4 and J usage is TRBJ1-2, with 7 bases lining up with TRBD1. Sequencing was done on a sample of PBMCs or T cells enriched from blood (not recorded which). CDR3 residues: CASSRGTVYGYTF. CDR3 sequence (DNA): TGTGCCAGCAGTCGAGGGACAGTCTATGGCTACACCTTC.